These 12 T cell receptor beta chains were all obtained from the same sample, sequenced in a study of blood T cell repertoires in COVID-19. Sequenced by immunoSEQ multiplex PCR; TCRdb stores in-frame clones only, minus some. Among under 300,000 clones, approximately 90% were seen once, and the ten largest hold around 3.6%. Material: peripheral blood. These receptor sequences come from a man younger than 35 with active or convalescent COVID-19.

The chain recombines TRBV9 with TRBJ2-4, with 14 positions matching TRBD2. Germline V gene lookup returns CDR1 SGDLS and CDR2 YYNGEE. After removal of 4 bases from V and 1 base from J, the junction contained 10 bases not matched to a gene. The CDR3 extends over 19 amino acids. The CDR3 here is CASSPIRLAGGPAKNIQYF. In DNA form, the CDR3 reads TGTGCCAGCAGCCCCATTCGACTAGCGGGGGGGCCTGCCAAAAACATTCAGTACTTC.

The gene calls are TRBV2 and TRBJ1-4; D possibly corresponds to TRBD1 (6 bases). Trimming removed 7 bases from V and 4 bases from J, with 13 bases in between. The CDR3 is 14 amino acids. The germline V gene encodes CDR1 SNHLY and CDR2 FYNNEI. The CDR3 bases are TGTGCCAGCATTAAAGGACAGATTAATGAAAAACTGTTTTTT. It specifies CASIKGQINEKLFF.

The rearrangement links TRBV5-4 to TRBJ1-2; TRBD1 aligns across 7 bases. V lost 3 bases to trimming and J lost 4 bases; unmatched junction nucleotides: 12. CDR1 and CDR2 from the germline V gene are SGHNT and YYREEE (reference sequence). This CDR3 is 16 amino acids long. The chain's CDR3 is CASSSGQAAHPYGYTF. The CDR3 DNA is TGTGCCAGCAGCTCAGGACAGGCCGCTCACCCCTATGGCTACACCTTC.

The chain links TRBV6-5 to TRBJ1-2; 8 nucleotides align to TRBD1. CDR1 is MNHEY, CDR2 SVGAGI, per germline. After removal of 7 bases from V and 4 bases from J, the junction contained 5 bases not matched to a gene. This CDR3 is built from 13 residues. The CDR3 is CASNGQGSYGYTF. The CDR3 DNA reads as TGTGCCAGCAACGGACAGGGCTCCTATGGCTACACCTTC.

This sequence joins TRBV19 and TRBJ2-2; tentative D call: TRBD2 (6 bases). The germline V gene has CDR1 LNHDA and CDR2 SQIVND (reference sequence). The V end lost 5 bases, the J end lost 6 bases, and 16 bases lay between the germline ends. The CDR3 covers 15 residues. The DNA of the CDR3 is TGTGCCAGTAGTTATCCGGGAGTATCTGCCGGGGAGCTGTTTTTT. This encodes CASSYPGVSAGELFF.

The chain joins TRBV12-3 or TRBV12-4 to TRBJ1-1, with 8 bases lining up with TRBD1. The CDR3 covers 12 residues. With V trimmed by 5 bases and J by 10 bases, 6 bases remained unmatched. CDR3 amino acids: CASSDRGEVAFF. DNA of the CDR3: TGTGCCAGCAGTGACAGGGGTGAGGTAGCTTTCTTT.

The rearrangement links TRBV5-1 to TRBJ2-5; D is unclear. The germline V gene has CDR1 SGHRS and CDR2 YFSETQ. The CDR3 sequence is 13 residues long. V lost 4 bases, J lost 5 bases, and 12 bases lay in between. The CDR3 DNA is TGCGCCAGCAGCGAGGCAGTATTGGAGACCCAGTACTTC. As protein: CASSEAVLETQYF.

The gene calls are TRBV5-5 and TRBJ2-5; 10 nucleotides align to TRBD1. The trim removed 3 bases at V and 5 bases at J, leaving 10 bases unmatched. CDR1 SGHKS and CDR2 YYEKEE come from the germline V gene (reference sequence). The CDR3 spans 16 residues. The CDR3 spells CASSYSLGQGRETQYF. CDR3 bases: TGTGCCAGCAGCTACTCCCTGGGACAGGGGCGGGAGACCCAGTACTTC.

The chain uses TRBV19 and TRBJ2-6; 7 nucleotides line up with TRBD1. Germline V gene lookup returns CDR1 LNHDA and CDR2 SQIVND (reference sequence). Trimming at V came to 7 bases and at J to 2 bases, leaving 5 bases not matched to a gene. This CDR3 region has 15 residues. The CDR3, as DNA: TGTGCCAGTACCACGACAGGGACTGGGGCCAACGTCCTGACTTTC. Residues: CASTTTGTGANVLTF.

The rearrangement links TRBV19 to TRBJ1-6, with 7 bases lining up with TRBD1. The length of the CDR3 is 14 residues. V was clipped by 5 bases and J by 10 bases; unmatched bases: 8. Germline V gives CDR1 LNHDA, CDR2 SQIVND (reference sequence). The CDR3 DNA reads TGTGCCAGTAGTGCTACAGGGGATGGGTCACCCCTCCACTTT. This codes for CASSATGDGSPLHF.

To note about this clone: In the same sample, other DNA sequences code for this CDR3. V gene TRBV12-5 combines with J gene TRBJ2-3, with 13 bases that match TRBD2. Germline loops: CDR1 LGHNT, CDR2 FRNRAP. After removal of 5 bases from V and 6 bases from J, the junction contained 5 bases not matched to a gene. This CDR3 contains 15 residues. CDR3 in amino acids: CASGTGLAGVDTQYF. The CDR3, as DNA: TGTGCTAGTGGTACCGGACTAGCGGGAGTGGATACGCAGTATTTT.

CDR3 sequence reads: CASRSDRNGGNTIYF. In nucleotides, the CDR3 is TGTGCCAGTAGGTCGGACAGGAATGGAGGAAACACCATATATTTT. The V call is TRBV19, the J call TRBJ1-3; 7 bases fit TRBD1. Per the germline V gene, CDR1 is LNHDA and CDR2 is SQIVND (reference sequence). CDR3 size: 15 residues. Trimming cost V 6 bases and J 4 bases; bases outside gene matches: 9.